Listed below are T cell receptor beta chains from one sample, sequenced in a study of blood T cells in healthy people across ages. Via MiXCR, TCRdb re-called the 5' RACE reads, giving one row per CDR3 protein. The table lists about 1.5 million distinct CDR3 sequences, around two fifths of them singletons, with 7% to 9.5% in the top ten. The sequenced sample was blood. These receptor sequences come from a woman aged 18 to 35 in good health. The CDR3 runs from the conserved cysteine through the conserved F or W. D genes are given only for firm matches. Size is stated for part of the rows, as once, few or many counts, or as a class when the clone is expanded.

clone size: NA
D gene: TRBD2
J gene: TRBJ2-1
V gene: TRBV4-2
CDR3 DNA: TGTGCCAGCAGCCAAGACGGCGGGAGAGTTTACAATGAGCAGTTCTTC
CDR3 protein: CASSQDGGRVYNEQFF

clone size: NA
D gene: TRBD1
J gene: TRBJ1-1
V gene: TRBV2
CDR3 DNA: TGTGCCAGTACCGGACAGGGTGTACGAGCTTTCTTT
CDR3 protein: CASTGQGVRAFF

clone size: NA
D gene: TRBD2
J gene: TRBJ2-3
V gene: TRBV30
CDR3 DNA: TGTGCCTGGAGTGCCGGGGGGAACACAGATACGCAGTATTTT
CDR3 protein: CAWSAGGNTDTQYF

clone size: few
D gene: NA
J gene: TRBJ2-2
V gene: TRBV12-3/TRBV12-4
CDR3 DNA: TGTGCCAGCAGTCCCGGGGTAAACACCGGGGAGCTGTTTTTT
CDR3 protein: CASSPGVNTGELFF

clone size: many
D gene: TRBD2
J gene: TRBJ2-3
V gene: TRBV6-5
CDR3 DNA: TGTGCCAGCAGAGCCGGGACTAGTGATGTTACAGATACGCAGTATTTT
CDR3 protein: CASRAGTSDVTDTQYF

clone size: few
D gene: TRBD2
J gene: TRBJ2-5
V gene: TRBV5-1
CDR3 DNA: TGCGCCAGCAGTCGCGGGGGGGCAGAAGAGACCCAGTACTTC
CDR3 protein: CASSRGGAEETQYF

clone size: NA
D gene: TRBD2
J gene: TRBJ2-7
V gene: TRBV7-9
CDR3 DNA: TGTGCCAGCAGCTTTTCTACTAGCGGGACCTGCGAGCAGTACTTC
CDR3 protein: CASSFSTSGTCEQYF

clone size: few
D gene: NA
J gene: TRBJ2-7
V gene: TRBV20-1
CDR3 DNA: TGCAGTGCTAGAGAGACTAGCTACGAGCAGTACTTC
CDR3 protein: CSARETSYEQYF

clone size: NA
D gene: TRBD2
J gene: TRBJ2-5
V gene: TRBV20-1
CDR3 DNA: TGCAGTGCTAGAGCAACTAGCGGGGGGGCCGGGACCCAGTACTTC
CDR3 protein: CSARATSGGAGTQYF

clone size: NA
D gene: NA
J gene: TRBJ2-7
V gene: TRBV11-1
CDR3 DNA: TGTGCCAGCAGCTTAGTTCCCGAGGGGGGACTACGGGCTCACGAGCAGTACTTC
CDR3 protein: CASSLVPEGGLRAHEQYF

clone size: NA
D gene: NA
J gene: TRBJ2-5
V gene: TRBV28
CDR3 DNA: TGTGCCAGCAGTCCAACAAGGGGGGCACGATCGAGCCAAGAGACCCAGTACTTC
CDR3 protein: CASSPTRGARSSQETQYF

clone size: NA
D gene: NA
J gene: TRBJ1-1
V gene: TRBV6-1
CDR3 DNA: TGTGCCAGCAAAGGCGGATTCATGAACACTGAAGCTTTCTTT
CDR3 protein: CASKGGFMNTEAFF

clone size: NA
D gene: TRBD2
J gene: TRBJ2-7
V gene: TRBV5-4
CDR3 DNA: TGTGCCAGCAGCTTTTATAGCGGGGCCGCCTACGAGCAGTACTTC
CDR3 protein: CASSFYSGAAYEQYF

clone size: NA
D gene: NA
J gene: TRBJ2-3
V gene: TRBV4-1
CDR3 DNA: TGCGCCAGCAGCCATTCCACCACAGATACGCAGTATTTT
CDR3 protein: CASSHSTTDTQYF

clone size: few
D gene: TRBD1
J gene: TRBJ2-7
V gene: TRBV9
CDR3 DNA: TGTGCCAGCAGCGGGGGGACAGACCATTCCTACGAGCAGTACTTC
CDR3 protein: CASSGGTDHSYEQYF

clone size: many
D gene: NA
J gene: TRBJ1-2
V gene: TRBV28
CDR3 DNA: TGTGCCAGCAGTTTTGGAACTAACTATGGCTACACCTTC
CDR3 protein: CASSFGTNYGYTF

clone size: NA
D gene: TRBD1
J gene: TRBJ1-4
V gene: TRBV27
CDR3 DNA: TGTGCCAGCAGTCCCCCGGGACAGATTAATGAAAAACTGTTTTTT
CDR3 protein: CASSPPGQINEKLFF

clone size: once
D gene: NA
J gene: TRBJ2-3
V gene: TRBV7-8
CDR3 DNA: TGTGCCAGCAGCTCAGTGCCCGGGGTAGGGACAGATACGCAGTATTTT
CDR3 protein: CASSSVPGVGTDTQYF

clone size: NA
D gene: NA
J gene: TRBJ2-7
V gene: TRBV7-8
CDR3 DNA: TGTGCCAGCAGCTCTCGGGACACGGTCCTCCACGAGCAGTACTTC
CDR3 protein: CASSSRDTVLHEQYF

clone size: few
D gene: NA
J gene: TRBJ1-2
V gene: TRBV20-1
CDR3 DNA: TGCAGTGCTAGAGATCCGGGGATCCAACCCTATGGCTACACCTTC
CDR3 protein: CSARDPGIQPYGYTF

clone size: NA
D gene: NA
J gene: TRBJ2-5
V gene: TRBV27
CDR3 DNA: TGTGCCAGCAGTTTAAACGCTTGGGAGACCCAGTACTTC
CDR3 protein: CASSLNAWETQYF

clone size: NA
D gene: TRBD1
J gene: TRBJ1-2
V gene: TRBV27
CDR3 DNA: TGTGCCGGCAGTTGGGGCAGGGGGGCCTATGGCTACACCTTC
CDR3 protein: CAGSWGRGAYGYTF

clone size: NA
D gene: NA
J gene: TRBJ2-1
V gene: TRBV2
CDR3 DNA: TGTGCCAGCAGTGGGCCCGAAGGATATGAGCAGTTCTTC
CDR3 protein: CASSGPEGYEQFF

clone size: NA
D gene: NA
J gene: TRBJ1-1
V gene: TRBV20-1
CDR3 DNA: TGCAGTCCTCGTCCTCCGGGACATAGGAACACTGAAGCTTTCTTT
CDR3 protein: CSPRPPGHRNTEAFF

clone size: few
D gene: TRBD2
J gene: TRBJ2-5
V gene: TRBV12-3/TRBV12-4
CDR3 DNA: TGTGCCAGCAGCCCCGGGACTAGCAGGAATGAGCAGTACTTC
CDR3 protein: CASSPGTSRNEQYF

clone size: few
D gene: NA
J gene: TRBJ1-1
V gene: TRBV7-9
CDR3 DNA: TGTGCCAGCAGCCCTGGCGGGGGTAAAGGGCGACCCCTGAACACTGAAGCTTTCTTT
CDR3 protein: CASSPGGGKGRPLNTEAFF

clone size: NA
D gene: NA
J gene: TRBJ2-1
V gene: TRBV6-1
CDR3 DNA: TGTGCCAGCAGTGACCTCGGGACAGAGGGAGGTGAGACCCAGTTCTTC
CDR3 protein: CASSDLGTEGGETQFF

clone size: many
D gene: TRBD1
J gene: TRBJ2-5
V gene: TRBV12-3/TRBV12-4
CDR3 DNA: TGTGCCAGCAGCTCAGGGACAGCTCAAGAGACCCAGTACTTC
CDR3 protein: CASSSGTAQETQYF

clone size: NA
D gene: TRBD1
J gene: TRBJ2-1
V gene: TRBV6-5
CDR3 DNA: TGTGCCAGCAGTAACGCAGGGGGCGCCTACAATGAGCAGTTCTTC
CDR3 protein: CASSNAGGAYNEQFF

clone size: NA
D gene: TRBD2
J gene: TRBJ2-7
V gene: TRBV20-1
CDR3 DNA: TGCAGTGCTAGAGATAGCGGGCTCTCCTACGAGCAGTACTTC
CDR3 protein: CSARDSGLSYEQYF

clone size: NA
D gene: NA
J gene: TRBJ2-5
V gene: TRBV5-1
CDR3 DNA: TGCGCCAGCACCCCTCTGGGGCAGAACAAGACCCAGTACTTC
CDR3 protein: CASTPLGQNKTQYF

clone size: once
D gene: TRBD1
J gene: TRBJ2-7
V gene: TRBV5-1
CDR3 DNA: TGCGCCAGCAGCCACGATCCAACAGGGGGCGGCGAGCAGTACTTC
CDR3 protein: CASSHDPTGGGEQYF

clone size: few
D gene: TRBD2
J gene: TRBJ2-1
V gene: TRBV4-2
CDR3 DNA: TGTGCTAGCAGCCAGCCCTCCTTAGCGGGCCTATACAATGAGCAGTTCTTC
CDR3 protein: CASSQPSLAGLYNEQFF

clone size: many
D gene: NA
J gene: TRBJ1-4
V gene: TRBV15
CDR3 DNA: TGTGCCACCAGCAGAGCCGCAACTAATGAAAAACTGTTTTTT
CDR3 protein: CATSRAATNEKLFF

clone size: NA
D gene: NA
J gene: TRBJ2-7
V gene: TRBV6-1
CDR3 DNA: TGTGCCAGCAGTGGGGGGGGCGGGAGAAATTCCGATGAGCAGTACTTC
CDR3 protein: CASSGGGGRNSDEQYF

clone size: NA
D gene: NA
J gene: TRBJ2-1
V gene: TRBV4-1
CDR3 DNA: TGCGCCAGCAGCCCTCCTAGCAGCCTAGTTTTTTTTGGTGAGCAGTTCTTC
CDR3 protein: CASSPPSSLVFFGEQFF

clone size: NA
D gene: NA
J gene: TRBJ2-1
V gene: TRBV7-7
CDR3 DNA: TGTGCTAGCAGCTTAACGTGGGGCAAATTTAATGAGCAGTTCTTC
CDR3 protein: CASSLTWGKFNEQFF

clone size: few
D gene: NA
J gene: TRBJ2-3
V gene: TRBV2
CDR3 DNA: TGTGCCAGCAGTGAAGGAGGCAGGGCCATAGATACGCAGTATTTT
CDR3 protein: CASSEGGRAIDTQYF

clone size: once
D gene: TRBD1
J gene: TRBJ2-7
V gene: TRBV5-1
CDR3 DNA: TGCGCCAGCAGCTCTGCGGGACAGGGGTGCAATGAGCAGTACTTC
CDR3 protein: CASSSAGQGCNEQYF

clone size: NA
D gene: NA
J gene: TRBJ2-2
V gene: TRBV25-1
CDR3 DNA: TGTGCCAGCAGTGAGTCCAGCGACACCGGGGAGCTGTTTTTT
CDR3 protein: CASSESSDTGELFF

clone size: few
D gene: TRBD2
J gene: TRBJ2-5
V gene: TRBV20-1
CDR3 DNA: TGCAGTGCTAGAGACCGGACGAAACTAGCGGGAGAACAAGAGACCCAGTACTTC
CDR3 protein: CSARDRTKLAGEQETQYF

clone size: NA
D gene: TRBD2
J gene: TRBJ2-3
V gene: TRBV2
CDR3 DNA: TGTGCCAGCAAGGGGGGGACTAGCCGGTCAGATACGCAGTATTTT
CDR3 protein: CASKGGTSRSDTQYF

clone size: few
D gene: TRBD1
J gene: TRBJ1-2
V gene: TRBV28
CDR3 DNA: TGTGCCAGCAGTCCCAGGACAGGGGGTAACTATGGCTACACCTTC
CDR3 protein: CASSPRTGGNYGYTF

clone size: once
D gene: NA
J gene: TRBJ1-1
V gene: TRBV20-1
CDR3 DNA: TGCAGTGCTAGAGATGGAGGGGGCACTGAAGCTTTCTTT
CDR3 protein: CSARDGGGTEAFF

clone size: NA
D gene: TRBD1
J gene: TRBJ1-3
V gene: TRBV20-1
CDR3 DNA: TGCAGTGCTAGAGAGCCGGGACAGGGTCTACCGACCATATATTTT
CDR3 protein: CSAREPGQGLPTIYF

clone size: NA
D gene: TRBD2
J gene: TRBJ2-1
V gene: TRBV5-1
CDR3 DNA: TGTGCCAGCAGCTTGCCCGGGACTAACGGGAGTGCATACAATGAGCAGTTCTTC
CDR3 protein: CASSLPGTNGSAYNEQFF

clone size: few
D gene: NA
J gene: TRBJ2-7
V gene: TRBV10-3
CDR3 DNA: TGTGCCATCAGTGAGTCAGGGGTCGAGCAGTACTTC
CDR3 protein: CAISESGVEQYF

clone size: NA
D gene: NA
J gene: TRBJ1-5
V gene: TRBV20-1
CDR3 DNA: TGCAGTGCTAGAGATCCCACAGGGCATATTCAGCCCCAGCATTTT
CDR3 protein: CSARDPTGHIQPQHF

clone size: few
D gene: NA
J gene: TRBJ2-7
V gene: TRBV10-3
CDR3 DNA: TGTGCCATCAGTGAGCGGCAGGTTATGATCGAGCAGTACTTC
CDR3 protein: CAISERQVMIEQYF

clone size: NA
D gene: NA
J gene: TRBJ1-2
V gene: TRBV2
CDR3 DNA: TGTGCCAGCAGTGATCGGACAGCTAACTATGGCTACACCTTC
CDR3 protein: CASSDRTANYGYTF

clone size: few
D gene: NA
J gene: TRBJ2-7
V gene: TRBV12-3/TRBV12-4
CDR3 DNA: TGTGCCAGCAGTTCCCAGCGAGGGAGGGAGCAGTACTTC
CDR3 protein: CASSSQRGREQYF

clone size: few
D gene: TRBD1
J gene: TRBJ1-1
V gene: TRBV6-1
CDR3 DNA: TGTGCCAGCAGACTCCAGGGGGTAGCTTTCTTT
CDR3 protein: CASRLQGVAFF

clone size: few
D gene: NA
J gene: TRBJ2-1
V gene: TRBV6-2/TRBV6-3
CDR3 DNA: TGTGCCAGCAGTTGGGTTGCGACTGAGCAGTTCTTC
CDR3 protein: CASSWVATEQFF